This TCR beta chain was identified during a study of blood T cell repertoires in COVID-19. Study background: Two consecutive negative NP/OP PCR tests, clearance, or resolved symptoms defined Cohort 3 recovery. The cDNA or gDNA used as material had been derived from T cells, B-cell-depleted T cells, or PBMCs.

Cohort allocation depended upon clinical history that participants reported. In the study's own analysis: The authors estimated nucleated cell counts from reference gene primer amplification. Clones were read by immunoSEQ multiplex PCR, and TCRdb kept only the in-frame ones, dropping some. The V and J calls and the clone size are those of that table, but D and trimming were determined from the DNA. The sample consists of roughly 340,000 clones, around 87% of them appearing once. Germline CDR1 and CDR2: SGHTA and FQGNSA. The germline V and J ends were trimmed by 2 bases and 3 bases, with 5 bases remaining between them. The CDR3 length is 13 residues.

The chain couples TRBV7-2 to TRBJ2-1; D is uncertain. The TCR sequence derives from a man in his forties in a cohort exposed to, infected with or recovered from COVID-19 (not recorded which). Sequencing was done on a sample of PBMCs or T cells enriched from blood (not recorded which). CDR3 coding DNA: TGTGCCAGCAGCTTAAGCTACTACAATGAGCAGTTCTTC. Translating it yields CASSLSYYNEQFF.